These 12 T cell receptor beta chains share one sample of origin, sequenced in a study of blood T cell repertoires in COVID-19. Using immunoSEQ multiplex PCR, the repertoire was profiled, and TCRdb retains in-frame clones only, with some absent. The data show fewer than 200,000 clones, about 85% seen once. The sequencing sample was made of peripheral blood. The receptors were gathered from a man between 60 and 70 years old who had recovered from COVID-19.

The CDR3 sequence is CASSLGGRGSNTEAFF. The CDR3 DNA reads TGTGCCAGCAGCTTAGGTGGCAGGGGCTCGAACACTGAAGCTTTCTTT. V gene TRBV7-9 combines with J gene TRBJ1-1; weak D call: TRBD1 (6 bases). V was clipped by 1 base and J by 1 base, with 13 bases between them. CDR3 length: 16 residues. CDR1 is SEHNR, CDR2 FQNEAQ, per germline (reference sequence).

The chain joins TRBV7-2 to TRBJ2-7, with 16 bases that match TRBD2. CDR1 is SGHTA and CDR2 is FQGNSA in the germline V gene. After removal of 1 base from V and 5 bases from J, the junction contained 8 bases not matched to a gene. This CDR3 has 18 amino acids. This CDR3 is CASSLGPGTSGGGHEQYF. In DNA, the CDR3 is TGTGCCAGCAGCTTAGGGCCCGGGACTAGCGGGGGGGGCCACGAGCAGTACTTC.

The chain is built from TRBV4-3 and TRBJ1-2; D is perhaps TRBD1 (6 bases). CDR1 LGHNA and CDR2 YSLEER come from the germline V gene. The V end was cut by 0 bases, the J end by 5 bases, with 22 bases between. This CDR3 region has 18 residues. CDR3 sequence (DNA): TGCGCCAGCAGCCAAGATCGAGGACAGAGATTATTAGGGTATGGCTACACCTTC. The encoded protein is CASSQDRGQRLLGYGYTF.

This chain links TRBV11-1 with TRBJ2-2, with TRBD2 identical over 8 bases. The CDR3 length is 16 residues. With V trimmed by 5 bases and J by 5 bases, 10 bases remained unmatched. CDR1 SGHAT and CDR2 FQDESV come from the germline V gene (reference sequence). The CDR3, as DNA: TGTGCCAGCAGCCGCCCCGGACTAGCAGGGACCGGGGAGCTGTTTTTT. Its translation is CASSRPGLAGTGELFF.

The rearrangement links TRBV21-1 to TRBJ2-7; the D call in the table, TRBD1, was not verified against the DNA. TRBV21-1 is listed as a pseudogene. CDR3 length: 15 amino acids. The CDR3 DNA is TGTGCCAGCAGCAATACAGTCCGACAGGACTACGAGCAGTACTTC. Translating it yields CASSNTVRQDYEQYF.

To note about this clone: Within the sample, other DNA sequences also encode this same CDR3. The chain uses TRBV30 and TRBJ1-3; D not certain. The CDR3 is 12 amino acids. V was pared by 1 base and J by 1 base, with 2 bases between. CDR1 is GTSNPN, CDR2 SVGIG, per germline (reference sequence). CDR3 loop: CAWSASGNTIYF. The CDR3, as DNA: TGTGCCTGGAGTGCTTCTGGAAACACCATATATTTT. Full variable domain (missing parts from reference TRBV30 and TRBJ1-3): SQTIHQWPATLVQPVGSPLSLECTVEGTSNPNLYWYRQAAGRGLQLLFYSVGIGQISSEVPQNLSASRPQDRQFILSSKKLLLSDSGFYLCAWSASGNTIYFGEGSWLTVV.

V is TRBV19 and J is TRBJ2-7; 7 nucleotides align to TRBD2. Looked up from germline, CDR1 is LNHDA and CDR2 is SQIVND (reference sequence). The trim removed 6 bases at V and 2 bases at J, leaving 10 bases unmatched. This CDR3 is 15 amino acids long. The CDR3 nucleotides read TGTGCCAGTAGCAGCGGGCGGGGGACCCCCTACGAGCAGTACTTC. Encoded protein: CASSSGRGTPYEQYF. The variable domain in full, completed from reference TRBV19 and TRBJ2-7, reads DGGITQSPKYLFRKEGQNVTLSCEQNLNHDAMYWYRQDPGQGLRLIYYSQIVNDFQKGDIAEGYSVSREKKESFPLTVTSAQKNPTAFYLCASSSGRGTPYEQYFGPGTRLTVT.

CDR3 loop: CASSPGGNTEAFF. CDR3 DNA: TGTGCCAGCAGTCCAGGTGGGAACACTGAAGCTTTCTTT. V gene TRBV12-3 or TRBV12-4 combines with J gene TRBJ1-1; no clear D. This CDR3 has 13 amino acids. V lost 5 bases to trimming and J lost 1 base, with 8 bases between them.

This clone was observed a single time. The CDR3 is CARDRQGDYGYTF. In DNA, the CDR3 is TGTGCCCGCGACCGACAGGGAGACTATGGCTACACCTTC. V usage is TRBV6-5 and J usage is TRBJ1-2; 7 bases are shared with TRBD1. This CDR3 is 13 amino acids long. Germline CDR1 is MNHEY and CDR2 is SVGAGI. The J segment lost 3 bases and the V segment lost 11 bases, leaving 9 bases of the junction unmatched.

CDR3 protein: CASRQTGTLYGYTF. CDR3 sequence (DNA): TGTGCCAGCAGACAAACAGGGACCCTCTATGGCTACACCTTC. The J gene is TRBJ1-2, the V gene TRBV6-1; possibly TRBD1 for D (6 bases). The CDR3 runs to 14 residues. V lost 6 bases, J lost 4 bases, and 15 bases lay in between. Looked up from germline, CDR1 is MNHNS and CDR2 is SASEGT.

The J gene is TRBJ2-3, the V gene TRBV7-3, with D possibly TRBD2 on 6 matching bases. CDR1 is SGHTA, CDR2 FQGTGA, per germline. CDR3 length equals 13 residues. V lost 4 bases and J lost 4, with 9 bases in between. Here the CDR3 DNA reads TGTGCCAGCAGCTGGGCTAGCGCAGATACGCAGTATTTT. Amino acids: CASSWASADTQYF. Full variable domain (remainder filled in from reference TRBV7-3 and TRBJ2-3): GAGVSQTPSNKVTEKGKYVELRCDPISGHTALYWYRQSLGQGPEFLIYFQGTGAADDSGLPNDRFFAVRPEGSVSTLKIQRTERGDSAVYLCASSWASADTQYFGPGTRLTVL.

This chain links TRBV19 with TRBJ1-5; TRBD1 matches 10 bases. The J segment lost 2 bases and the V segment lost 7 bases, leaving 8 bases of the junction unmatched. Germline V gives CDR1 LNHDA, CDR2 SQIVND (reference sequence). This CDR3 comprises 16 residues. The CDR3 DNA reads TGTGCCAGTACCCGGACAGGGGGGGATCGCAATCAGCCCCAGCATTTT. It is translated as CASTRTGGDRNQPQHF.